The entry below describes one T cell receptor (beta chain). Its antigen is currently unknown. The data belong to a study of blood T cells in healthy people across ages. Study-level results: In these data, TCR beta diversity tracked strongly with naive T cell percentage. Comparison with aged donors showed that long-lived donors had more naive CD4+ cells and higher diversity.

CDR1 MDHEN and CDR2 SYDVKM come from the germline V gene. The CDR3 contains 12 residues. V shed 10 bases and J 5 bases; nucleotides not matched to a gene: 8. Primed by a sample-barcoded 5' primer and a J-beta primer mix, a second PCR proceeded for about 6 to 12 cycles. Every cDNA molecule carried a tag from a template-switch adaptor bearing 12 random nucleotides. Via MiXCR, TCRdb re-called the 5' RACE reads, giving one row per CDR3 protein. Of around 780,000 distinct CDR3 sequences listed, 56% are singletons. This TCR was recovered from a man aged 40-49 years in good health. The genes are TRBV28 and TRBJ2-7; 7 bases fit TRBD2. Sequenced material: blood. CDR3 nucleotide sequence: TGTGCCACGGGGGGTAATCCTAACGAGCAGTACTTC. Encoded protein: CATGGNPNEQYF.